The T cell receptor (beta chain) under discussion was sequenced for a study of cytomegalovirus exposure and HLA in healthy donors. Trimming cost V 0 bases and J 6 bases; bases outside gene matches: 5. Germline V lookup: CDR1 ENHRY, CDR2 SYGVKD. This CDR3 contains 15 residues. On this clone: Its antigen is currently unknown.

PCR used 60 Vbeta primers and 13 Jbeta primers. In the original analysis: Later work found roughly 80 million unique TCR beta chains, with about 10 million shared. This table comes from immunoSEQ multiplex PCR, and its TCRdb copy is limited to in-frame clones, with some not included. V and J calls and clone size are copied from that table; D and trimming were computed from the DNA. The table shows 140,000 to 150,000 clones, with more than 75% occurring only once. Whole-study results and caveats: Despite most TCR sequences being rare, some public TCRs occurred in many donors. The study labeled fewer than 200 TCR beta chains cytomegalovirus-associated. Owing to their indistinguishability, certain V segments, notably TRBV6-2 and TRBV6-3, were excluded.

This chain connects TRBV10-3 to TRBJ2-7, with TRBD2 identical over 10 bases. This TCR came from a woman aged 18-29 years in good health and CMV-seropositive. Sample: PBMCs. The CDR3 nucleotides are TGTGCCATCAGTGAGTCGAGGACTAGCGGAACCGAGCAGTACTTC. Protein: CAISESRTSGTEQYF.